This T cell receptor (beta chain) originates from a study of blood T cell repertoires in COVID-19 (TCRdb year 2020). Regarding the research as a whole: Samples from collaborators originated in the United States, Italy and Spain and spanned both the acute and convalescent phases of COVID-19. Nearly every sample came with metadata listing a de-identified subject ID, COVID-19 status, age in years and sex. The samples were drawn from the first 160 participants of the ongoing ImmuneRACE study and from over a thousand subjects provided by 6 global collaborators. The dataset comprised deeply sampled blood TCRbeta repertoires from subjects exposed to, actively infected with, or recovered from COVID-19. The prospective study material was composed of cDNA or gDNA derived from T cells, B-cell-depleted T cells, or PBMCs. Where available, HLA class I and class II types were taken from metadata supplied by the sample provider and were not determined by assay-based typing. The repertoires were released in a freely available public database meant as a resource for research on the immune response to SARS-CoV-2. Broader findings and caveats from the paper: The quantity of clinical and demographic metadata differed by source and by participant and was supplied without curation.

Comment on this clone: Its binding antigen is unknown. The record has no base qualities; no much larger clone is one base away.

Participants in the prospective study were aged about 18 to 90 years, lived in 24 United States geographic areas, and enrolled through a virtual design. To assign participants to cohorts, the prospective study relied on clinical history that participants themselves reported in a screening survey and a study questionnaire. Recovered participants in ImmuneRACE Cohort 3 were defined by two consecutive negative NP/OP PCR tests, clearance by a healthcare professional, or resolution of symptoms. In the prospective study, mobile phlebotomists collected whole blood, serum and a nasopharyngeal or oropharyngeal swab from each participant. Additional blood draws and questionnaires over an approximately two-month period could optionally be provided by prospective study participants. Prospective study blood samples were shipped either frozen or at room temperature before DNA extraction. TCRbeta CDR3 regions were amplified from genomic DNA by means of the immunoSEQ Assay, a bias-controlled multiplex PCR. Processing in the source paper ran as follows. Within the assay, amplification of reference gene primers was used to estimate how many nucleated cells each sample contained. Sequence reads were collapsed and filtered to measure the absolute abundance of every unique TCRbeta CDR3 rearrangement. For each sample, productive Simpson clonality was calculated as the square root of Simpson's diversity index over productive rearrangements. TCRdb obtained this table from immuneACCESS and retained in-frame rearrangements with V and J assigned. These tables miss some clones; where compared with another copy, unresolved V genes account for less than half of the shortfall, and the remainder is unexplained. That table supplies the V and J calls and clone size; D and trimming were determined from the DNA. This sample is represented by roughly 250,000 clones; 70% to 90% of them were singletons. Approximately 4.2% of the sample rests with the top ten.

V loses 4 bases, J loses 6 bases, and the germline ends lie 15 bases apart. CDR1 and CDR2 (GTSNPN, SVGIG) derive from the germline V gene (reference sequence). Spanning cysteine to phenylalanine, the CDR3 consists of 13 amino acids. Only CDR3 DNA is held: 39 bases, read in frame from base 1. The sequenced sample was PBMCs or T cells enriched from blood (not recorded which). The receptor was isolated from a woman aged 25-40 years who had recovered from COVID-19. This chain joins TRBV30 to TRBJ2-5; the D gene is perhaps TRBD2, on 6 matching bases. In nucleotides, the sequence is TGTGCCTGGATGGGACTTGACAAAAAGACCCAGTACTTC. Translated, it gives CAWMGLDKKTQYF.